This T cell receptor beta chain was sequenced during a study of Ad26.COV2.S vaccination and SARS-CoV-2 variants. Regarding the study as a whole: It is possible that the TCR breadth and depth analyses underestimated the total T cell responses.

Treatment in this sample: roughly 20 received Ad26.COV2.S at low or high dose, single or two shots; roughly five received placebo; per-sample allocation not given. The samples were gathered on day 63 after the first injection of vaccine or placebo. This clone has a single count. Its target is unknown. Trimming removed 6 bases at V and 3 bases at J, with 11 bases between. The CDR3 extends over 13 amino acids. CDR1 is MNHEY, CDR2 SMNVEV, per germline (reference sequence). TCRdb's table, derived via immunoSEQ multiplex PCR, lists solely in-frame clones and lacks some. There are some 500,000 clones in the sample; 75% to 90% occur only once, and about 2.7% lies in the top ten.

The material was peripheral blood, obtained in a trial of Ad26.COV2.S vaccine versus placebo. The chain couples TRBV27 to TRBJ1-2; D gene uncertain. The clonotype was recovered from a person aged 18-60 years who received the Ad26.COV2.S COVID-19 vaccine or a placebo. CDR3 protein: CASRASGYYGYTF. CDR3 DNA: TGTGCCAGCAGGGCCTCGGGATACTATGGCTACACCTTC.